The clone carrying this T cell receptor beta chain was detected only once. Sequencing was performed with immunoSEQ multiplex PCR; in TCRdb, only in-frame clones are kept and a portion is missing. Seen here are about 80,000 clones, 70% to 90% observed once, and the top ten hold almost 7%. These data originate in a study of blood T cell repertoires in COVID-19. Material for sequencing was peripheral blood. This clonotype originated in a woman older than 75 with acute or convalescent COVID-19.

The CDR3 coding sequence is TGTGCCAGTAGCACCTATACGACAGGGGGCTACGGGGAGCTGTTTTTT. Translated, it gives CASSTYTTGGYGELFF. V is TRBV19 and J is TRBJ2-2, with 10 bases fitting TRBD1. Germline V gene data show CDR1 as LNHDA and CDR2 as SQIVND (reference sequence). J gave up 7 bases and V 6 bases, and 11 bases lay outside the gene matches. The CDR3 spans 16 residues.